This note documents a single T cell receptor (beta chain) sequence. CDR1 DFQATT and CDR2 SNEGSKA come from the germline V gene (reference sequence). This CDR3 has 12 residues. Trimming took 5 bases from V and 10 from J, leaving 15 bases between them. Time point reported: persistent/refractory GD, antithyroid drugs over 5 years with positive TRAb. Isolated PBMC RNA provided the starting material for the TCR library. Arm-PCR of CDR3 regions and iRepertoire HTBI primers were the basis on which TCR beta libraries were built. A single record per CDR3 protein comes from TCRdb applying MiXCR to the multiplex PCR reads. The table shows 400,000 to 500,000 distinct CDR3 sequences, with around a fifth occurring only once. This entry comes from a study of regulatory T cells in long-lasting Graves disease.

This sequence joins TRBV20-1 and TRBJ2-1; maybe TRBD2 (5 bases). The starting material was peripheral blood mononuclear cells (PBMCs), obtained when the disease was refractory, from a patient treated with antithyroid drugs. The source of this sequence is a female donor with Graves disease. CDR3 sequence (DNA): TGCAGTGCTCTAAACGGGGTTAGGGAGCAGTTCTTC. Protein sequence: CSALNGVREQFF.